The sequence of this T cell receptor beta chain was determined in a study of vaccination effects on CD4 cells after COVID-19. Study-level findings and limits: Early post-infection timepoints were missing from the study, which also had few convalescent patients.

Turning to this clone: Antigen specificity is unknown.

Sequencing used immunoSEQ multiplex PCR; TCRdb keeps in-frame clones, though not all of them. The table lists approximately 19,000 clones, 74% of them singletons. The germline gives CDR1 LGHNA, CDR2 YNFKEQ. The V end was cut by 1 base, the J end by 7 bases, with 15 bases between. The CDR3 is 15 amino acids. Antigen-specific CD4+ T cells were expanded (with viral peptide pools) by the ViraFEST assay ahead of sequencing. Investigators separated out CD4+ T cells once around 11 days of culture had passed. Documented for the person is a PCR-confirmed SARS-CoV-2 infection occurring between March and December 2020. Cultures had half their medium replaced with IL-2 medium on days 3 and 7.

The sample in question was CD4+ T cells from PBMCs cultured with a peptide pool, obtained before COVID-19 vaccination. The sequence came from a human donor who had a prior SARS-CoV-2 infection. The chain employs TRBV4-2 and TRBJ2-3; possible D gene TRBD2, 6 bases. CDR3 sequence (DNA): TGTGCCAGCAGCCAAGGCAGGGCGGAGGGTAATACGCAGTATTTT. Translated, it gives CASSQGRAEGNTQYF.